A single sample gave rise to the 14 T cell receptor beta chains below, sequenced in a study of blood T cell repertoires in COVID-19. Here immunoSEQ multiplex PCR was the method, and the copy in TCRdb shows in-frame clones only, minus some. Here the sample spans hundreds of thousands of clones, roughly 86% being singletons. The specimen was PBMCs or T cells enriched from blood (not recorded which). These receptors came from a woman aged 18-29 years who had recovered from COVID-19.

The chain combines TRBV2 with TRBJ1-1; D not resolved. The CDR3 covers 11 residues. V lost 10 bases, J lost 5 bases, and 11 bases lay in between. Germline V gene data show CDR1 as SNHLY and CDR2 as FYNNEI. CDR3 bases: TGTGCCACCGGGAGGTGGACTGAAGCTTTCTTT. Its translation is CATGRWTEAFF.

CDR3 in amino acids: CASSFPERGSGLQETQYF. The CDR3 bases are TGTGCCAGCAGCTTCCCCGAGCGAGGCTCCGGCCTACAAGAGACCCAGTACTTC. This chain links TRBV7-2 with TRBJ2-5; no reliable D call. Germline V gene lookup returns CDR1 SGHTA and CDR2 FQGNSA. The CDR3 has 18 amino acids. V lost 3 bases to trimming and J lost 2 bases, with 22 bases between them.

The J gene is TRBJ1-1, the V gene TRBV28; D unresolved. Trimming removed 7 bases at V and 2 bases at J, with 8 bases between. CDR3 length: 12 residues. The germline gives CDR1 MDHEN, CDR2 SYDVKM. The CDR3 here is CASKPLNTEAFF. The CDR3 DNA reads TGTGCCAGCAAGCCACTCAACACTGAAGCTTTCTTT.

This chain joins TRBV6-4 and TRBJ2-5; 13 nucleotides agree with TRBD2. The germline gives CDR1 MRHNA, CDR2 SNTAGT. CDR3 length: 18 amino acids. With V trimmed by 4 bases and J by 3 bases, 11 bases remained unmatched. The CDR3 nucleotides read TGTGCCAGCAGTGGACTAGCGGGGGGTCTCAGGGTGAAAGAGACCCAGTACTTC. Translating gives CASSGLAGGLRVKETQYF.

CDR3 nucleotide sequence: TGCAGTGCTAGTAATTTGGGACAGGGAGCATCCGGCTACACCTTC. Translated, it gives CSASNLGQGASGYTF. The rearrangement uses TRBV20-1 and TRBJ1-2; 9 bases agree with TRBD1. J was trimmed by 8 bases and V by 3 bases; bases with no gene match: 13. Germline V gene sequence: CDR1 DFQATT, CDR2 SNEGSKA (reference sequence). The CDR3 is made up of 15 amino acids.

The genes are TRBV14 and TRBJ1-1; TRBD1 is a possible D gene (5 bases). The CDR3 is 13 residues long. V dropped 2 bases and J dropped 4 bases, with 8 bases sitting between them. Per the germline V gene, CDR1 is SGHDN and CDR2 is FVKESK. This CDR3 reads CASSQSRGTEAFF. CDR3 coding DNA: TGTGCCAGCAGCCAAAGTAGGGGCACTGAAGCTTTCTTT.

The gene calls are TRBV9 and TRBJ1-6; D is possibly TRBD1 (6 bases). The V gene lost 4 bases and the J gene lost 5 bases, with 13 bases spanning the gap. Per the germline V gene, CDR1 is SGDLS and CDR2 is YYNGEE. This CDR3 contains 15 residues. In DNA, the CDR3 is TGTGCCAGCAGCTTAGGGGGGCCCAATAATTCACCCCTCCACTTT. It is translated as CASSLGGPNNSPLHF.

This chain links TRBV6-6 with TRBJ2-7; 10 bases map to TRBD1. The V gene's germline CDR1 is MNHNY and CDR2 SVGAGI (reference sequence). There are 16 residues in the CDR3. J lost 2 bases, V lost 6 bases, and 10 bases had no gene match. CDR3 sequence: CASSYRTDRGTYEQYF. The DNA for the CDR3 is TGTGCCAGCAGCTATAGGACGGACAGGGGGACCTACGAGCAGTACTTC.

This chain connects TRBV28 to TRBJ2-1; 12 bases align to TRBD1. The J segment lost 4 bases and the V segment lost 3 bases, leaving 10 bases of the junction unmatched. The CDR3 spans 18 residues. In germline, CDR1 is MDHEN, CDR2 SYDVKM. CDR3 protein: CASSLGTGGGQAYNEQFF. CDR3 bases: TGTGCCAGCAGTTTGGGGACAGGGGGCGGACAAGCTTACAATGAGCAGTTCTTC.

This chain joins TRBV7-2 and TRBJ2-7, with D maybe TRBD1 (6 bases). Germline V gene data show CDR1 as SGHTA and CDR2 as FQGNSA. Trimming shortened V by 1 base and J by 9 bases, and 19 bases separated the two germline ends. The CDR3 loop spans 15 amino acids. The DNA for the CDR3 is TGTGCCAGCAGCTTAGAGTCACAGGGAATAGGAGGGCAGTACTTC. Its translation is CASSLESQGIGGQYF.

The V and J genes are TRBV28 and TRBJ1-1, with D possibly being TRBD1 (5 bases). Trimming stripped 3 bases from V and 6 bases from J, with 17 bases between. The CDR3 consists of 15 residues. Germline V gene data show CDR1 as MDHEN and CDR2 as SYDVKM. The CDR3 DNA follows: TGTGCCAGCAGTTTTCAGGGAGGTGGGTACGCTGAAGCTTTCTTT. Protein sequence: CASSFQGGGYAEAFF.

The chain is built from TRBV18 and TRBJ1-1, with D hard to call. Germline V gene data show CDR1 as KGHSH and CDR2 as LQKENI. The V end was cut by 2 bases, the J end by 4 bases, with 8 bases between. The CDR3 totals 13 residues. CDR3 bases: TGTGCCAGCTCACCATTAGCCCGCACTGAAGCTTTCTTT. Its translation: CASSPLARTEAFF.

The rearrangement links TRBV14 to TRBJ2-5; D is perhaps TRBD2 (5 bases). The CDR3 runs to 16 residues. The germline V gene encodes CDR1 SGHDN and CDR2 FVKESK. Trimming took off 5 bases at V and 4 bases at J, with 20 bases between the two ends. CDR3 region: CASSSHLNFAGETQYF. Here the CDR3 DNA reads TGTGCCAGCAGCTCCCACCTTAACTTCGCGGGAGAGACCCAGTACTTC. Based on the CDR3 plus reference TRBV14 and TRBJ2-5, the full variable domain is EAGVTQFPSHSVIEKGQTVTLRCDPISGHDNLYWYRRVMGKEIKFLLHFVKESKQDESGMPNNRFLAERTGGTYSTLKVQPAELEDSGVYFCASSSHLNFAGETQYFGPGTRLLVL.

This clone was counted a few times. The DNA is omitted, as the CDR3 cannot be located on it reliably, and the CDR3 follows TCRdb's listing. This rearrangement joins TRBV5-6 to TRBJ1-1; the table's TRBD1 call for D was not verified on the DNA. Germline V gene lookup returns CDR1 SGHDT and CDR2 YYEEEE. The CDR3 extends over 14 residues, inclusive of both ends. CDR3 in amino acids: CASSFLAVNTEAFF.